These T cell receptor beta chains were read from a single sample in a study of cytomegalovirus exposure and HLA in healthy donors. Here immunoSEQ multiplex PCR was the method, and the copy in TCRdb shows in-frame clones only, minus some. Of roughly 190,000 clones detected, 75% to 85% appear once; the ten largest clones hold approximately 1.4%. Sequenced input: PBMCs. These receptors all stem from a woman between 50 and 59 years old in good health and CMV-seronegative. Each CDR3 is given with its conserved first and last residue. The D gene is left open where the match is weak. Size is stated for part of the rows, as once, few or many counts, or as a class when the clone is expanded.

clone_size: few; v_call: TRBV7-9; j_call: TRBJ1-5; d_call: TRBD1; cdr3_aa: CASRAGTDINQPQHF; cdr3_nt: TGTGCCAGCAGAGCCGGGACAGATATCAATCAGCCCCAGCATTTT
clone_size: NA; v_call: TRBV15; j_call: TRBJ2-5; d_call: NA; cdr3_aa: CATSSSLSAQYF; cdr3_nt: TGTGCCACCAGCAGTTCCTTATCGGCCCAGTACTTC
clone_size: NA; v_call: TRBV4-3; j_call: TRBJ2-1; d_call: TRBD1; cdr3_aa: CASSQGGTGHRNEQFF; cdr3_nt: TGCGCCAGCAGCCAAGGAGGGACAGGGCATCGCAATGAGCAGTTCTTC
clone_size: NA; v_call: TRBV2; j_call: TRBJ1-1; d_call: TRBD1; cdr3_aa: CASRRQGLNTEAFF; cdr3_nt: TGTGCCAGCAGAAGACAGGGGTTGAACACTGAAGCTTTCTTT
clone_size: NA; v_call: TRBV19; j_call: TRBJ2-3; d_call: TRBD1; cdr3_aa: CATDRGSDTQYF; cdr3_nt: TGTGCCACAGACAGGGGCTCAGATACGCAGTATTTT
clone_size: NA; v_call: TRBV19; j_call: TRBJ2-3; d_call: TRBD2; cdr3_aa: CASGDYRDTQYF; cdr3_nt: TGTGCCAGTGGGGACTACAGAGATACGCAGTATTTT
clone_size: few; v_call: TRBV6-1; j_call: TRBJ1-2; d_call: TRBD1; cdr3_aa: CASRSGQGDGYTF; cdr3_nt: TGTGCAAGCAGGTCGGGACAGGGGGATGGCTACACCTTC
clone_size: NA; v_call: TRBV19; j_call: TRBJ2-2; d_call: NA; cdr3_aa: CASYSAGGELFF; cdr3_nt: TGTGCCAGTTATAGCGCGGGAGGGGAGCTGTTTTTT
clone_size: NA; v_call: TRBV28; j_call: TRBJ1-5; d_call: TRBD1; cdr3_aa: CASSSTGLKKPQHF; cdr3_nt: TGTGCCAGCAGTTCGACAGGGCTAAAGAAGCCCCAGCATTTT
clone_size: NA; v_call: TRBV9; j_call: TRBJ2-3; d_call: NA; cdr3_aa: CASAPRTSTDTQYF; cdr3_nt: TGTGCCAGCGCCCCCCGAACTAGCACAGATACGCAGTATTTT
clone_size: NA; v_call: TRBV27; j_call: TRBJ2-1; d_call: TRBD2; cdr3_aa: CASSTGLAGNEQFF; cdr3_nt: TGTGCCAGCAGTACGGGACTAGCTGGCAATGAGCAGTTCTTC
clone_size: NA; v_call: TRBV28; j_call: TRBJ1-4; d_call: NA; cdr3_aa: CASSGGAQRREKLFF; cdr3_nt: TGTGCCAGCAGTGGGGGGGCCCAGCGAAGGGAAAAACTGTTTTTT
clone_size: NA; v_call: TRBV4-3; j_call: TRBJ1-2; d_call: TRBD1; cdr3_aa: CASSHPRDRVNYGYTF; cdr3_nt: TGCGCCAGCAGCCATCCCCGGGACAGGGTTAACTATGGCTACACCTTC
clone_size: NA; v_call: TRBV5-6; j_call: TRBJ2-1; d_call: NA; cdr3_aa: CASSFSGIQFF; cdr3_nt: TGTGCCAGCAGCTTTTCAGGGATACAGTTCTTC
clone_size: few; v_call: TRBV6-6; j_call: TRBJ2-7; d_call: NA; cdr3_aa: CASSYGRGPYEQYF; cdr3_nt: TGTGCCAGCAGTTACGGGCGGGGCCCTTACGAGCAGTACTTC
clone_size: NA; v_call: TRBV20-1; j_call: TRBJ1-1; d_call: NA; cdr3_aa: CSRGGLEAFF; cdr3_nt: TGCAGTAGGGGTGGTCTGGAAGCTTTCTTT
clone_size: once; v_call: TRBV4-1; j_call: TRBJ2-3; d_call: NA; cdr3_aa: CASSQWWGQSTDTQYF; cdr3_nt: TGCGCCAGCAGCCAGTGGTGGGGGCAGAGCACAGATACGCAGTATTTT
clone_size: NA; v_call: TRBV15; j_call: TRBJ1-1; d_call: NA; cdr3_aa: CATSRATGASNTEAFF; cdr3_nt: TGTGCCACCAGCAGGGCGACCGGAGCTTCGAACACTGAAGCTTTCTTT
clone_size: NA; v_call: TRBV28; j_call: TRBJ2-7; d_call: TRBD1; cdr3_aa: CASRQGGKNEQYF; cdr3_nt: TGTGCCAGCAGACAGGGGGGTAAGAACGAGCAGTACTTC
clone_size: NA; v_call: TRBV18; j_call: TRBJ2-7; d_call: NA; cdr3_aa: CASSNIGAGLSYEQYF; cdr3_nt: TGTGCCAGCTCAAATATCGGCGCGGGCCTGTCCTACGAGCAGTACTTC
clone_size: NA; v_call: TRBV4-1; j_call: TRBJ1-6; d_call: NA; cdr3_aa: CASSQAGSSYNSPLHF; cdr3_nt: TGCGCCAGCAGCCAAGCGGGGAGCTCCTATAATTCACCCCTCCACTTT
clone_size: NA; v_call: TRBV29-1; j_call: TRBJ1-5; d_call: TRBD1; cdr3_aa: CSVGTGVQQPQHF; cdr3_nt: TGCAGCGTGGGGACAGGGGTACAACAGCCCCAGCATTTT
clone_size: NA; v_call: TRBV5-4; j_call: TRBJ1-6; d_call: NA; cdr3_aa: CASSLAAGQRNSPLHF; cdr3_nt: TGTGCCAGCAGCTTGGCCGCCGGACAGAGAAATTCACCCCTCCACTTT
clone_size: NA; v_call: TRBV6-1; j_call: TRBJ1-2; d_call: NA; cdr3_aa: CASSEAGPNGYTF; cdr3_nt: TGTGCCAGCAGTGAAGCTGGGCCAAATGGCTACACCTTC
clone_size: NA; v_call: TRBV15; j_call: TRBJ1-2; d_call: TRBD1; cdr3_aa: CATSTQGTVGGYTF; cdr3_nt: TGTGCCACCAGCACACAGGGGACAGTAGGTGGCTACACCTTC
clone_size: NA; v_call: TRBV5-6; j_call: TRBJ1-4; d_call: TRBD1; cdr3_aa: CATGKYTGARGNEKLFF; cdr3_nt: TGTGCCACCGGCAAATATACAGGGGCCCGGGGAAATGAAAAACTGTTTTTT
clone_size: NA; v_call: TRBV7-9; j_call: TRBJ1-4; d_call: TRBD1; cdr3_aa: CASSDTGTGNEKLFF; cdr3_nt: TGTGCCAGCAGCGATACCGGGACAGGGAATGAAAAACTGTTTTTT
clone_size: NA; v_call: TRBV7-8; j_call: TRBJ1-5; d_call: NA; cdr3_aa: CASSIGQPNQPQHF; cdr3_nt: TGTGCCAGCAGCATAGGACAGCCTAATCAGCCCCAGCATTTT
clone_size: NA; v_call: TRBV9; j_call: TRBJ2-1; d_call: TRBD2; cdr3_aa: CASSPGGGPITHNEQFF; cdr3_nt: TGTGCCAGCAGCCCTGGGGGGGGTCCCATCACCCACAATGAGCAGTTCTTC
clone_size: NA; v_call: TRBV9; j_call: TRBJ1-1; d_call: TRBD1; cdr3_aa: CASSVSDRGNTEAFF; cdr3_nt: TGTGCCAGCAGCGTTTCCGACAGGGGGAACACTGAAGCTTTCTTT
clone_size: few; v_call: TRBV2; j_call: TRBJ1-5; d_call: TRBD1; cdr3_aa: CASSGQGELQPQHF; cdr3_nt: TGTGCCAGCAGCGGACAGGGGGAGCTACAGCCCCAGCATTTT
clone_size: few; v_call: TRBV6-6; j_call: TRBJ2-7; d_call: TRBD2; cdr3_aa: CASLRAGGPREQYF; cdr3_nt: TGTGCCAGCCTCCGGGCGGGAGGGCCCCGGGAGCAGTACTTC
clone_size: NA; v_call: TRBV2; j_call: TRBJ2-1; d_call: TRBD1; cdr3_aa: CASNWGTGDNEQFF; cdr3_nt: TGTGCCAGCAACTGGGGGACAGGGGACAATGAGCAGTTCTTC
clone_size: NA; v_call: TRBV10-3; j_call: TRBJ2-7; d_call: TRBD1; cdr3_aa: CAITGDREFSEQYF; cdr3_nt: TGTGCCATCACCGGGGACAGGGAATTTTCCGAGCAGTACTTC
clone_size: NA; v_call: TRBV10-1; j_call: TRBJ1-5; d_call: TRBD1; cdr3_aa: CAPQGGQGARSNQPQHF; cdr3_nt: TGCGCCCCACAAGGGGGACAGGGGGCTCGGAGCAATCAGCCCCAGCATTTT
clone_size: NA; v_call: TRBV4-2; j_call: TRBJ2-2; d_call: NA; cdr3_aa: CASSQDSDSANTGELFF; cdr3_nt: TGTGCCAGCAGCCAAGATTCAGACTCGGCGAACACCGGGGAGCTGTTTTTT
clone_size: NA; v_call: TRBV28; j_call: TRBJ1-5; d_call: NA; cdr3_aa: CASSRGRRSQPQHF; cdr3_nt: TGTGCCAGCAGCCGTGGCAGGAGGAGTCAGCCCCAGCATTTT
clone_size: NA; v_call: TRBV18; j_call: TRBJ1-3; d_call: NA; cdr3_aa: CASSPSTISGNTIYF; cdr3_nt: TGTGCCAGCTCACCTAGCACCATCTCTGGAAACACCATATATTTT
clone_size: once; v_call: TRBV7-9; j_call: TRBJ1-2; d_call: NA; cdr3_aa: CSSSYSRVMGPNYGYTF; cdr3_nt: TGTTCCAGCAGCTATTCCCGGGTTATGGGTCCTAACTATGGCTACACCTTC
clone_size: NA; v_call: TRBV7-9; j_call: TRBJ1-1; d_call: NA; cdr3_aa: CASSMSRNTEAFF; cdr3_nt: TGTGCCAGCAGCATGTCGCGGAACACTGAAGCTTTCTTT
clone_size: NA; v_call: TRBV7-3; j_call: TRBJ2-5; d_call: NA; cdr3_aa: CASSSGGWGETQYF; cdr3_nt: TGTGCCAGCAGCTCTGGGGGGTGGGGGGAGACCCAGTACTTC
clone_size: NA; v_call: TRBV6-5; j_call: TRBJ2-1; d_call: TRBD2; cdr3_aa: CASSWTSGRRNEQFF; cdr3_nt: TGTGCCAGCAGTTGGACTAGCGGGAGAAGAAATGAGCAGTTCTTC
clone_size: NA; v_call: TRBV7-8; j_call: TRBJ1-6; d_call: NA; cdr3_aa: CASSLEGRDSPLHF; cdr3_nt: TGTGCCAGCAGCTTAGAGGGGAGGGATTCACCCCTCCACTTT
clone_size: NA; v_call: TRBV14; j_call: TRBJ2-5; d_call: NA; cdr3_aa: CASSPPAGLDLKETQYF; cdr3_nt: TGTGCCAGCAGCCCCCCTGCGGGGTTAGATCTAAAAGAGACCCAGTACTTC
clone_size: once; v_call: TRBV9; j_call: TRBJ2-2; d_call: NA; cdr3_aa: CASSGTGFANTGELFF; cdr3_nt: TGTGCCAGCAGCGGAACAGGTTTCGCGAACACCGGGGAGCTGTTTTTT
clone_size: NA; v_call: TRBV2; j_call: TRBJ2-5; d_call: TRBD2; cdr3_aa: CASRTSSGEETQYF; cdr3_nt: TGTGCCAGCAGGACTTCTAGCGGGGAGGAGACCCAGTACTTC
clone_size: NA; v_call: TRBV5-4; j_call: TRBJ1-1; d_call: NA; cdr3_aa: CASSLGRGETEAFF; cdr3_nt: TGTGCCAGCAGCCTCGGACGGGGGGAGACTGAAGCTTTCTTT
clone_size: NA; v_call: TRBV7-2; j_call: TRBJ2-1; d_call: NA; cdr3_aa: CASSLAYYEQFF; cdr3_nt: TGTGCCAGCAGCTTAGCGTACTATGAGCAGTTCTTC
clone_size: NA; v_call: TRBV2; j_call: TRBJ1-5; d_call: TRBD1; cdr3_aa: CASRQGGNQPQHF; cdr3_nt: TGTGCCAGCAGACAGGGGGGGAATCAGCCCCAGCATTTT
clone_size: once; v_call: TRBV6-6; j_call: TRBJ2-2; d_call: TRBD2; cdr3_aa: CASSPGLAGPGELFF; cdr3_nt: TGTGCCAGCAGTCCCGGACTAGCGGGGCCCGGGGAGCTGTTTTTT
clone_size: NA; v_call: TRBV10-2; j_call: TRBJ2-7; d_call: TRBD1; cdr3_aa: CASTEMGAGGREQYF; cdr3_nt: TGCGCCAGCACCGAAATGGGGGCAGGGGGTCGCGAGCAGTACTTC
clone_size: once; v_call: TRBV6-6; j_call: TRBJ2-2; d_call: NA; cdr3_aa: CASSYVTGVTGELFF; cdr3_nt: TGTGCCAGCAGTTACGTCACGGGAGTCACCGGGGAGCTGTTTTTT
clone_size: few; v_call: TRBV7-9; j_call: TRBJ2-7; d_call: TRBD1; cdr3_aa: CASSLQGAYEQYF; cdr3_nt: TGTGCCAGCAGCTTACAGGGGGCCTACGAGCAGTACTTC
clone_size: NA; v_call: TRBV7-9; j_call: TRBJ1-2; d_call: NA; cdr3_aa: CASSPLQGGDGYTF; cdr3_nt: TGTGCCAGCAGCCCCCTTCAGGGAGGGGATGGCTACACCTTC
clone_size: NA; v_call: TRBV19; j_call: TRBJ1-5; d_call: NA; cdr3_aa: CASRGRGDQPQHF; cdr3_nt: TGTGCCAGTAGGGGAAGGGGTGATCAGCCCCAGCATTTT
clone_size: once; v_call: TRBV9; j_call: TRBJ2-5; d_call: NA; cdr3_aa: CASSVGLEGWTQYF; cdr3_nt: TGTGCCAGCAGCGTAGGTCTGGAGGGATGGACCCAGTACTTC
clone_size: NA; v_call: TRBV19; j_call: TRBJ1-5; d_call: TRBD1; cdr3_aa: CASSVQGVDQPQHF; cdr3_nt: TGTGCCAGTAGTGTTCAGGGGGTAGATCAGCCCCAGCATTTT
clone_size: NA; v_call: TRBV6-4; j_call: TRBJ1-2; d_call: NA; cdr3_aa: CASSLTGAESYGYTF; cdr3_nt: TGTGCCAGCAGTCTGACAGGCGCTGAGTCCTATGGCTACACCTTC
clone_size: NA; v_call: TRBV15; j_call: TRBJ1-1; d_call: NA; cdr3_aa: CATSRDLVRAGAGAFF; cdr3_nt: TGTGCCACCAGCAGAGATCTGGTCCGCGCTGGCGCCGGGGCTTTCTTT